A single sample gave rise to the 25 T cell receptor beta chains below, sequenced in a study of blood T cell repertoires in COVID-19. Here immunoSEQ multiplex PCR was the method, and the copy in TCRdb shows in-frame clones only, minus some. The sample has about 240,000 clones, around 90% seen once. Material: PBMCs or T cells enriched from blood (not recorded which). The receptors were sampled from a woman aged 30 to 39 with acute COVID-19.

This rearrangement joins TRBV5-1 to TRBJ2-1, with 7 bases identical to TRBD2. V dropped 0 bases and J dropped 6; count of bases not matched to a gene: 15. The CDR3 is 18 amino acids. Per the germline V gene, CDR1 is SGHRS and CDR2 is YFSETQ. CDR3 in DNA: TGCGCCAGCAGCTTGGATCTGGCGGGGGTCCGAGTGGGCAATGAGCAGTTCTTC. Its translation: CASSLDLAGVRVGNEQFF.

Here the CDR3 reads CASSLISGNTIYF. DNA of the CDR3: TGTGCCAGCAGCCTTATATCCGGAAACACCATATATTTT. The chain recombines TRBV7-2 with TRBJ1-3; D gene unclear. The ends were cut back, 5 bases at V and 4 bases at J, with 9 bases in the middle. The CDR3 runs to 13 residues. Germline V gene data show CDR1 as SGHTA and CDR2 as FQGNSA.

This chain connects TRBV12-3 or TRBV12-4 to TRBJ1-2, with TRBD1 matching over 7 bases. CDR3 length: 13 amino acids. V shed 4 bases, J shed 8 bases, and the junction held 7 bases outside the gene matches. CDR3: CASSSQGVAGYTF. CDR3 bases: TGTGCCAGCAGTTCTCAGGGGGTAGCAGGCTACACCTTC.

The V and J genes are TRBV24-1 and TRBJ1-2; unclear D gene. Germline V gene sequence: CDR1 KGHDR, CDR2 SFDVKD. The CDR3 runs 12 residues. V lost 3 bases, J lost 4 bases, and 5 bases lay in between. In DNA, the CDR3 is TGTGCCACCAGTGATGCCGGCTATGGCTACACCTTC. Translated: CATSDAGYGYTF.

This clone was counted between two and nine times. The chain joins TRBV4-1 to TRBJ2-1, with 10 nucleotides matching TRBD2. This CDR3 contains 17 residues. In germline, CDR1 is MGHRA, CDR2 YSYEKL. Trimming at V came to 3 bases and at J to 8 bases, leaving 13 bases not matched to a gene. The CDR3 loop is CASSHSSGGAVGDEQFF. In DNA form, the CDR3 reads TGCGCCAGCAGCCACTCTAGCGGGGGAGCCGTGGGCGATGAGCAGTTCTTC.

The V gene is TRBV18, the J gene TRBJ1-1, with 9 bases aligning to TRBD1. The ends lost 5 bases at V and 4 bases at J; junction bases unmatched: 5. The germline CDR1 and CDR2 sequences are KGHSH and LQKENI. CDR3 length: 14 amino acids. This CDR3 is CASSKETGGTEAFF. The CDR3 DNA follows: TGTGCCAGCTCAAAGGAGACAGGGGGCACTGAAGCTTTCTTT.

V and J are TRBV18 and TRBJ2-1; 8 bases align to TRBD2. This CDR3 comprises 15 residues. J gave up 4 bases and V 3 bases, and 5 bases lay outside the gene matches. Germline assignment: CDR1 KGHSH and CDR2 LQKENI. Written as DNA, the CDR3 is TGTGCCAGCTCACCCCTCAGCGGGGGTTACAATGAGCAGTTCTTC. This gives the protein CASSPLSGGYNEQFF.

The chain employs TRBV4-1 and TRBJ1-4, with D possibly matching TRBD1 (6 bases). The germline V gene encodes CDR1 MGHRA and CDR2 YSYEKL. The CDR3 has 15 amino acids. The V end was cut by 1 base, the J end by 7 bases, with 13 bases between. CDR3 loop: CASSQAGGIGEKLFF. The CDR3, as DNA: TGCGCCAGCAGCCAAGCGGGGGGCATCGGTGAAAAACTGTTTTTT.

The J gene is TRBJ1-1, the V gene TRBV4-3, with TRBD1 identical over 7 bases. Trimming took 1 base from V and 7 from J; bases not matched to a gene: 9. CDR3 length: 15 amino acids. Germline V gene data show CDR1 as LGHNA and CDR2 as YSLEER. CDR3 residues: CASSQGSGTVLEAFF. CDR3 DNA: TGCGCCAGCAGCCAAGGCTCCGGGACAGTTCTTGAAGCTTTCTTT.

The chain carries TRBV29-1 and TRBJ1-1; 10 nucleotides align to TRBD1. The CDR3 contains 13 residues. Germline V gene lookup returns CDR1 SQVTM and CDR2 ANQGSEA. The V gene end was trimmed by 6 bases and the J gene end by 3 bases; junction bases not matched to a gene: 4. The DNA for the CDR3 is TGCAGCGTGGGGACAGGGGCGGACACTGAAGCTTTCTTT. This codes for CSVGTGADTEAFF.

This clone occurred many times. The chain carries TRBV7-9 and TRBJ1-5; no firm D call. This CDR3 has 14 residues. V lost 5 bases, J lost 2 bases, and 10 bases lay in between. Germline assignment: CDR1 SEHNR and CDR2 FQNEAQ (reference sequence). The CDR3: CASSRDSGNQPQHF. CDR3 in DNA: TGTGCCAGCAGCAGGGATAGCGGCAATCAGCCCCAGCATTTT.

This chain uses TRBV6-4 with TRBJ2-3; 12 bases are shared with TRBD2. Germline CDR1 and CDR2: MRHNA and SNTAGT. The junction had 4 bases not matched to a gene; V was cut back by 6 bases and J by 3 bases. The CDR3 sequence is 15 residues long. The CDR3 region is CASRATSGGTDTQYF. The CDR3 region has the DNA TGTGCCAGCAGGGCTACTAGCGGGGGGACAGATACGCAGTATTTT.

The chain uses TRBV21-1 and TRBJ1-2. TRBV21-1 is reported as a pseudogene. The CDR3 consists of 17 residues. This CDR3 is CASSKAEADLEGYGYTF. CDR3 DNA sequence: TGTGCCAGCAGCAAAGCAGAGGCCGACTTGGAGGGGTATGGCTACACCTTC.

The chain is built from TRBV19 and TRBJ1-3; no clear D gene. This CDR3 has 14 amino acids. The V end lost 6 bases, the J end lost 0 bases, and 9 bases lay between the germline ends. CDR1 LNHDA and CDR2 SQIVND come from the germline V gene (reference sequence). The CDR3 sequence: CASRQSISGNTIYF. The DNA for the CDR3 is TGTGCCAGTAGACAGAGCATCTCTGGAAACACCATATATTTT. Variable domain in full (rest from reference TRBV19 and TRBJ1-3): DGGITQSPKYLFRKEGQNVTLSCEQNLNHDAMYWYRQDPGQGLRLIYYSQIVNDFQKGDIAEGYSVSREKKESFPLTVTSAQKNPTAFYLCASRQSISGNTIYFGEGSWLTVV.

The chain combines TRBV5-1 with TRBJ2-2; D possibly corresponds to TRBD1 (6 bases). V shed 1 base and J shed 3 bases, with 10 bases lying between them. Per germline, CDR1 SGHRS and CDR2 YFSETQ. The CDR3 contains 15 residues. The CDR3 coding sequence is TGCGCCAGCAGCTTGTGGGGGCGCGACACCGGGGAGCTGTTTTTT. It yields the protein CASSLWGRDTGELFF.

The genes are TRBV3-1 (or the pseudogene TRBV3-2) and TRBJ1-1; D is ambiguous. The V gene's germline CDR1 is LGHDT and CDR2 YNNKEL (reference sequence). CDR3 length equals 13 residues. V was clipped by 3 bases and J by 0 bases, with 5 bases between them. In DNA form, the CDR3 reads TGTGCCAGCAGCCAGCTAATGAACACTGAAGCTTTCTTT. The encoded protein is CASSQLMNTEAFF.

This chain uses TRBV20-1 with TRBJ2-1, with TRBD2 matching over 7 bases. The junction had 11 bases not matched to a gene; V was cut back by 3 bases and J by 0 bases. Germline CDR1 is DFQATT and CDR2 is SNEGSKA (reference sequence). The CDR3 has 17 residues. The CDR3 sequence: CSASETRGDHSYNEQFF. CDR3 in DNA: TGCAGTGCTAGTGAGACACGGGGGGACCACTCCTACAATGAGCAGTTCTTC.

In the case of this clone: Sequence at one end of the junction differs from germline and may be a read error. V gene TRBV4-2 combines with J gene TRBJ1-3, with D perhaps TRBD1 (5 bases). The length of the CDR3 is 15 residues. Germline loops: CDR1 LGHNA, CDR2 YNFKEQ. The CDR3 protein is CANSQDKGPGNTIYF. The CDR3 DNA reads TGTGCCAACAGCCAAGATAAGGGGCCGGGAAACACCATATATTTT.

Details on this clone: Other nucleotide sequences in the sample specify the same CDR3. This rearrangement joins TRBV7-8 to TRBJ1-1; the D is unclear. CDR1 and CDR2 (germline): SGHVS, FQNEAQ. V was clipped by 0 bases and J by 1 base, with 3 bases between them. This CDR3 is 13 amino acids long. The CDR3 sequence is CASSLARNTEAFF. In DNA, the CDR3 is TGTGCCAGCAGCTTAGCCAGGAACACTGAAGCTTTCTTT.

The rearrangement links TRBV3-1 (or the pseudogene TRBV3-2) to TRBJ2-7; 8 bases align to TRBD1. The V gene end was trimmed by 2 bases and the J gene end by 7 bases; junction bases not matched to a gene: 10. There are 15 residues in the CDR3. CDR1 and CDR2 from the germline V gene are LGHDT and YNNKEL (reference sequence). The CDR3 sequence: CASSQPQGAIVEQYF. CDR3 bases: TGTGCCAGCAGCCAACCTCAGGGGGCGATTGTGGAGCAGTACTTC.

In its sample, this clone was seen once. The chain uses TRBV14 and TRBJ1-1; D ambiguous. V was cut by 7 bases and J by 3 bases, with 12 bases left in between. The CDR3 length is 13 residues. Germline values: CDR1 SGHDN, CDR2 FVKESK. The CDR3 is CASTANQYTEAFF. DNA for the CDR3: TGTGCCAGCACCGCAAATCAGTACACTGAAGCTTTCTTT.

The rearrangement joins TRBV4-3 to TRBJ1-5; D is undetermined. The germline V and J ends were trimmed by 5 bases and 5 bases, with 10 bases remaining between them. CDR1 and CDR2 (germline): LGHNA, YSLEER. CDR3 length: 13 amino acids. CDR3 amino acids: CASSATRDQPQHF. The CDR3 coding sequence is TGCGCCAGCAGCGCAACACGGGATCAGCCCCAGCATTTT.

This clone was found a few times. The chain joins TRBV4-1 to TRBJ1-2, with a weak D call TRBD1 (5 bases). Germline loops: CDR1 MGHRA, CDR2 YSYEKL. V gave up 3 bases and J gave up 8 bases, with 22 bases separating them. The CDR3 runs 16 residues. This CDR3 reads CASSQIPSGGDGGYTF. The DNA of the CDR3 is TGCGCCAGCAGCCAGATACCCAGTGGGGGGGATGGCGGCTACACCTTC.

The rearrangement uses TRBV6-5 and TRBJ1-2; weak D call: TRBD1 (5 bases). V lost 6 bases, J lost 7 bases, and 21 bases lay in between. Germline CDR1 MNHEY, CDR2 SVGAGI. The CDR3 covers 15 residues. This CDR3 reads CASRRFVFGGGGYTF. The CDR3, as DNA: TGTGCCAGCAGACGCTTCGTGTTTGGGGGGGGTGGCTACACCTTC.

CDR3 sequence: CASSDREFEKLFF. CDR3 coding DNA: TGTGCCAGCAGCGACAGGGAGTTTGAAAAACTGTTTTTT. The rearrangement joins TRBV27 to TRBJ1-4; 7 bases fit TRBD1. V gave up 6 bases and J gave up 7 bases; unmatched junction bases: 5. The germline gives CDR1 MNHEY, CDR2 SMNVEV (reference sequence). This CDR3 is built from 13 residues.